A single T cell receptor (beta chain) is shown here with its context. Antigen: not known. This sample is drawn from a study of fetal regulatory T cell absence and autoimmunity. For the study at large: The IPEX patients lacked clinical diabetes but had exocrine pancreas autoimmunity.

CDR1 WSHSY and CDR2 SAAADI come from the germline V gene. Trimming took 10 bases from V and 2 from J, leaving 21 bases between them. This CDR3 is built from 15 residues. Regarding the study as a whole: Oligoclonal TCR enrichment in pancreas over cord blood reached over 95-fold for some clones. Pancreas and cord blood did not differ much in TRB family usage.

The survey-level immunoSEQ assay was used. Sequencing was performed with immunoSEQ multiplex PCR; in TCRdb, only in-frame clones are kept and a portion is missing. The repertoire holds approximately 94,000 clones, with 60% to 80% as singletons. The chain is built from TRBV10-2 and TRBJ2-7, with D possibly being TRBD1 or TRBD2 (6 bases each). The sequence was collected from a male donor with IPEX syndrome. Sequencing used pancreas tissue. Here the CDR3 reads CATRGWGAGTYEQYF. Here the CDR3 DNA reads TGCGCCACCAGAGGTTGGGGGGCCGGAACCTACGAGCAGTACTTC.